The source of this TCR beta chain is a study of T cells in Graves' hyperthyroidism and ophthalmopathy (dated by TCRdb to the late 2010s). About the investigation overall: Peripheral blood samples were taken at initial diagnosis, before any treatment was given. A discovery cohort of about 96 patients, about 43 with Graves' ophthalmopathy and over 55 with stable Graves' hyperthyroidism, was used to find distinguishing TCR V-J signatures. An independent validation cohort of under 20 hyperthyroidism patients and approximately 15 patients who later progressed to ophthalmopathy tested prospective prediction of ophthalmopathy. The 75 to 100 discovery patients were randomly split 7:3 into training and test sets. The study also compared thyroid tissue and blood T-cell repertoires from several Graves' hyperthyroidism patients. After blood sampling, hyperthyroidism patients were treated with methimazole at a starting dose of 30 mg daily, and ophthalmopathy patients were treated with high-dose intravenous methylprednisolone. According to the paper, TCR Vbeta CDR3 sequencing was carried out on around 140 peripheral blood samples, which came from about 45 ophthalmopathy, 75 to 80 hyperthyroidism and roughly 17 progressor patients. Results and caveats for the whole study, not just this receptor: Blood samples also contained most of the expanded thyroid clonotypes (frequency above 0.001), which suggests that blood repertoires may reflect thyroid immune responses. Sample size was not statistically predetermined, and investigators were not blinded to group allocation. A model built on a 13 V-J signature distinguished ophthalmopathy from stable hyperthyroidism, reaching over 85% sensitivity and around 82% specificity in cross-validation and 80%/75% in testing. In validation, progression to ophthalmopathy was predicted by the model with nearly 71% sensitivity and about 72% specificity, a median of around 6.5 months before onset.

TCR beta CDR3 regions were amplified from RNA transcripts. The first round of RT-PCR for the TCR CDR3 was performed with the HTBI primer set and the Qiagen OneStep RT-PCR kit. A second multiplex PCR round built the libraries, followed by size selection and purification. Sequencing of the libraries was done on an Illumina HiSeq2000 using paired-end 100 bp reads. For the original study's pipeline: SOAPnuke was used to process the raw data, removing reads that contained adapters or uncalled bases, had a mean Phred below 15, or lacked an exact match to the constant primer or identifier. COPE v1.2.5 was used to merge high-quality paired reads, and clonotypes were defined as unique nucleotide sequences. Clonotypes were aligned to IMGT TRBV, TRBD and TRBJ reference segments using MiTCR v1.1. Analysis was restricted to V-J combinations with a frequency above 0.0001, which covered over 98% of repertoires. A TCS score was defined as the ratio of F50 (clonal expansion) to E x V (chaos), with BLOSUM62-based TCRdist applied between CDR3 peptides within each V-J. Welch's t-statistics and random forest reduced roughly 500 V-J features to about 13, which were used in a naive Bayes classifier (R e1071). Starting from the raw public reads, TCRdb applied fastp trimming at Q25, assembled clones with MiXCR and retained in-frame beta chains. Under each unique CDR3 protein, matching rows form one entry showing the most common genes and DNA. The V and J calls, along with clone size, are taken from TCRdb and not from the paper's own processing. In all, the sample holds a few hundred thousand distinct CDR3 sequences, and approximately 17% of those were seen once. 17% of the sample goes to the ten largest clones.

This clonotype has at least ten counts. The antigen it binds to is not known. Base quality data are lacking; no much larger clone is found one base away. From cysteine to phenylalanine, the CDR3 is 13 amino acids long. The DNA shown is the 39-base CDR3, in frame from base 1. V lost 4 bases and J lost 7 bases, and the count of bases not matched to a germline gene is 4. CDR1 and CDR2 are read off the germline V gene (reference sequence) as GTSNPN and SVGIG. Moderately to severely active disease, a Clinical Activity Score of at least 3, a NOSPECS grade of at least 4, and a duration under 3 months were present in ophthalmopathy patients. Patients with uncontrolled infections, other autoimmune diseases, pregnancy or lactation were excluded. Clinical symptoms, serum thyroxine and TRAb, thyroid ultrasound, and orbital computed tomography formed the basis for the diagnoses. PBMCs were separated from 8 to 10 ml of fresh peripheral blood using Ficoll-Paque density gradient centrifugation. Total RNA was extracted using Trizol reagent, and RNA quality was assessed on an Agilent 2100 Bioanalyzer.

The sequencing sample was made of blood. This receptor chain uses TRBV30 and TRBJ1-6; 7 bases in the junction line up with TRBD1. The clonotype was recovered from a young woman with Graves' ophthalmopathy. In nucleotides, the sequence is TGTGCCTGGACCGGGACAGCGAATTCACCCCTCCACTTT. This codes for CAWTGTANSPLHF.